The entry that follows covers one T cell receptor (beta chain) sequence. Its antigen is as yet unknown. Trimming pared 5 bases from V and 8 bases from J, leaving 9 bases between. This CDR3 is built from 11 residues. Germline lookup yields CDR1 SNHLY and CDR2 FYNNEI. PCR used 60 Vbeta primers and 13 Jbeta primers. Clones were sequenced by immunoSEQ multiplex PCR, and TCRdb holds only the in-frame ones, with some missing. The table lists 55,000 to 65,000 clones, approximately 77% of them singletons. The data originate from a study of cytomegalovirus exposure and HLA in healthy donors. Findings of the study overall: Only CMV serostatus was available as immune exposure information.

The clonotype originates from a woman aged 40 to 50 in good health and CMV-seropositive. The material sequenced was PBMCs. V is TRBV2 and J is TRBJ1-2; no clear D gene. This CDR3 reads CASSRFSGYTF. Here the CDR3 DNA reads TGTGCCAGCAGTCGTTTTAGCGGCTACACCTTC. Combining the CDR3 with reference TRBV2 and TRBJ1-2 gives the whole variable domain EPEVTQTPSHQVTQMGQEVILRCVPISNHLYFYWYRQILGQKVEFLVSFYNNEISEKSEIFDDQFSVERPDGSNFTLKIRSTKLEDSAMYFCASSRFSGYTFGSGTRLTVV.